What follows is one T cell receptor (beta chain) and its context. This clone was observed a few times. No antigen is known for it. No per-base quality is available; no much larger clone lies one base away. This sample was included in a study of beta chain features in type 1 diabetes (dated by TCRdb to about 2018). With respect to the entire study: Mean age, gender distribution, total cell number and subset yield were not different between patients and healthy donors. A total of 90 million to 130 million sorted cells were examined across all samples, and a strong correlation was observed between cell number per subset and RNA yield. The study compared TCRB repertoires of sorted circulating CD4+ T cell subsets between recently diagnosed type 1 diabetes patients and matched healthy donors. Whereas all 30 or so donors provided naive and central memory subsets, regulatory and stem cell-like memory subsets were isolated from just 8 patients and roughly 8 healthy donors.

Findings and caveats that apply to the study as a whole: Naive, central memory and regulatory TCRB repertoires appeared to be more similar among patients than among healthy donors. Only small numbers of individuals were included in the HLA sub-analyses, which left unresolved whether HLA type had any influence on TCRB rearrangement. Shorter templates might be favored by PCR, yet because patient and control samples were amplified and corrected together, any such skew would affect both groups equally. Because cDNA rather than genomic DNA was sequenced, highly expressing activated cells could have been over-represented, although no difference in activation and CD3 levels was found between groups. In all four CD4+ subsets, TCRB CDR3 length was moderately but significantly shorter in type 1 diabetes patients. At VDJ recombination sites, type 1 diabetes patients had fewer insertions and more deleted nucleotides, which implies abnormalities in thymic rearrangement.

The High Capacity cDNA Reverse Transcription Kit was used to reverse transcribe all of the isolated RNA, meaning that expressed TCRB transcripts were what got sequenced. Deep immunoSEQ sequencing was applied to naive, central memory and regulatory T cell samples, giving an average of roughly 3.5 million total reads per sample. Sorted cells were lysed in RLT buffer and RNA was extracted with DNase-treated RNeasy Micro or Mini kits, depending on cell number. To prevent cross-contamination, every cell subset was processed on its own, while patient and healthy donor samples were processed together. The immunoSEQ multiplex PCR was used to amplify TCRB sequences from cDNA, yielding 87-bp fragments that span the CDR3 region. Sequencing of the amplicons was done on the Illumina HiSeq platform. In the paper's pipeline: Synthetic template baselines were used to correct PCR bias computationally, reads within Hamming distance 2 were collapsed, and singletons that could not be merged were discarded. By aligning reads against IMGT, V, D and J genes, CDR3 length, and insertions or deletions at six rearrangement sites were assigned. Within each subset, clonotype counts were normalized to sorted cell number, and only after that were true diversity and Gini coefficients computed with the tcR R package. The overlap coefficient, calculated on TCRB nucleotide sequences, was used to quantify repertoire sharing. Out-of-frame TCRB sequences from naive cells were analyzed as a proxy for the pre-selection repertoire. In TCRdb, the immuneACCESS table is reduced to in-frame sequences with V and J assigned. These tables do not hold every clone; where another copy was compared, an unresolved V gene accounts for under half, and the others remain unexplained. For V, J and clone size, that table is used; D and trimming come from the DNA. The sample contains hundreds of thousands of clones, over 9.5% of them found a single time. The biggest ten clones account for 0.045% to 0.06% of the sample.

V and J are truncated by 6 bases and 3 bases respectively, leaving an intervening sequence of 15 bases. Taken from the germline V gene, the CDR1 and CDR2 loops are SGHTA and FQGNSA. The CDR3 goes from the cysteine to the phenylalanine over 15 residues. Kept here is only the CDR3 DNA, which spans 45 bases and is read in frame from base 1. Each donor gave one peripheral blood draw, roughly 120 mL on average, collected into heparinised tubes. A BD FACSAria II and a panel including CD45RO, CCR7, CD25, CD127, CD95 and CD27 were used to sort naive, central memory, regulatory and stem cell-like memory CD4+ T cells. All sorted populations exceeded 98% purity. Right away, PBMCs were isolated by Lymphoprep density gradient centrifugation and were stained directly, with no culture step. Samples were stained and sorted in pairs, with one healthy donor and one patient per experiment, so that batch effects were minimized.

The sequenced material came from naive CD4+ T cells from blood. Taken with the paper, the label for cell subset or site translates to: true naive CD4+ T cells. Recombination connected TRBV7-2 to TRBJ2-1; the D gene is perhaps TRBD2, from 5 matching bases. The clonotype comes from a young woman in good health. In nucleotide form, the sequence is TGTGCCAGCAGTGGGGAGTCTGTGGTCTACAATGAGCAGTTCTTC. Its coded protein is CASSGESVVYNEQFF.